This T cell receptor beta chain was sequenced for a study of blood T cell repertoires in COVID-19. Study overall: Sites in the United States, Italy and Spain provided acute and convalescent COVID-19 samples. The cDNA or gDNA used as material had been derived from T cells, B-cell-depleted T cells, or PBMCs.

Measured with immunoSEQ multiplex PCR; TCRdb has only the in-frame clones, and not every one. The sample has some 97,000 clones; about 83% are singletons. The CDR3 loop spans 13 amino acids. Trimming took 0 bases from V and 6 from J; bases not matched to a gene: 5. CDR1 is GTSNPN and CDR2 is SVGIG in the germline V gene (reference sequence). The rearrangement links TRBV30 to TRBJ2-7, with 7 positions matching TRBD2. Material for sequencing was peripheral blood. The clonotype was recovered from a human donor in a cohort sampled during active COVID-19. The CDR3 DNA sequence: TGTGCCTGGAGTGTAAAGTCGGGGGGCGAGCAGTACTTC. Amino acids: CAWSVKSGGEQYF. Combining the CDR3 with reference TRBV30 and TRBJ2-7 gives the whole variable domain SQTIHQWPATLVQPVGSPLSLECTVEGTSNPNLYWYRQAAGRGLQLLFYSVGIGQISSEVPQNLSASRPQDRQFILSSKKLLLSDSGFYLCAWSVKSGGEQYFGPGTRLTVT.